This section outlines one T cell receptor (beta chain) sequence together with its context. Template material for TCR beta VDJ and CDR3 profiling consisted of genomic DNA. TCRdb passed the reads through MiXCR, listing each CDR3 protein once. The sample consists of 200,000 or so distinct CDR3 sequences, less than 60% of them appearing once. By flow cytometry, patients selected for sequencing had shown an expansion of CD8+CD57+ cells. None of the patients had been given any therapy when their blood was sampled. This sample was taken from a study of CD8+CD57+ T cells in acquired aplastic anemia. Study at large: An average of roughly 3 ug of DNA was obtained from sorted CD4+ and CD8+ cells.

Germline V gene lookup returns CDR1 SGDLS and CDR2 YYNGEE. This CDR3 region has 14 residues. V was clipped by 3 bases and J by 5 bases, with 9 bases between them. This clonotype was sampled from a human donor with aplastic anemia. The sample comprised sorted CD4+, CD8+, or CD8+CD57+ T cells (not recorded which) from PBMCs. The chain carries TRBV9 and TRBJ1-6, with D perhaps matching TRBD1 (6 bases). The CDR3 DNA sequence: TGTGCCAGCAGCGGGACAGTCGATAATTCACCCCTCCACTTT. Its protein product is CASSGTVDNSPLHF. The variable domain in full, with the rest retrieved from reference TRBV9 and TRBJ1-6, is DSGVTQTPKHLITATGQRVTLRCSPRSGDLSVYWYQQSLDQGLQFLIQYYNGEERAKGNILERFSAQQFPDLHSELNLSSLELGDSALYFCASSGTVDNSPLHFGNGTRLTVT.